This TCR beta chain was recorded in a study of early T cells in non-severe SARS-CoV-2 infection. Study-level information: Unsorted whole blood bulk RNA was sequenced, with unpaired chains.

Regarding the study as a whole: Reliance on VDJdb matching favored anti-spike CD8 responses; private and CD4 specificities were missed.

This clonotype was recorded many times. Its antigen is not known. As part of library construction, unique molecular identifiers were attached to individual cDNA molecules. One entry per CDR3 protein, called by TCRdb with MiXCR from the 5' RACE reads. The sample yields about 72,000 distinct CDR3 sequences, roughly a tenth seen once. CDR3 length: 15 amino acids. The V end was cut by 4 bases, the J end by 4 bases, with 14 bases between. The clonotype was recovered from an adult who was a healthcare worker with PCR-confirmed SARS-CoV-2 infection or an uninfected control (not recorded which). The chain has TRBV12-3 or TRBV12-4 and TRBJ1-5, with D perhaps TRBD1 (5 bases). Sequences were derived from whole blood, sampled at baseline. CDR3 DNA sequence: TGTGCCAGCAGTTCCCTGGGACCGAATAATCAGCCCCAGCATTTT. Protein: CASSSLGPNNQPQHF.